These 7 T cell receptor beta chains came from one sample sequenced in a study of blood T cell repertoires in COVID-19. TCRdb's table, derived via immunoSEQ multiplex PCR, lists solely in-frame clones and lacks some. The table shows around 60,000 clones, with 90% occurring only once. Sequenced: peripheral blood. The receptors shown here come from a woman aged 80 or over with active COVID-19.

The CDR3: CASQGLRLYEQYV. DNA of the CDR3: TGTGCCAGCCAGGGACTACGTCTCTACGAGCAGTACGTC. The chain links TRBV6-5 to TRBJ2-7, with TRBD2 matching over 7 bases. Germline V gene sequence: CDR1 MNHEY, CDR2 SVGAGI. The CDR3 has 13 amino acids. V lost 8 bases and J lost 3; bases outside the gene matches: 7.

The gene calls are TRBV24-1 and TRBJ2-1, with 15 bases matching TRBD2. Germline trimming cut 5 bases from V and 0 bases from J; bases unmatched to any gene: 7. CDR1 and CDR2 (germline): KGHDR, SFDVKD. CDR3 length: 19 amino acids. CDR3 sequence reads: CATSASGTSGGSSYNEQFF. The CDR3 DNA follows: TGTGCCACCAGTGCCAGCGGGACTAGCGGGGGGAGCTCCTACAATGAGCAGTTCTTC.

This chain uses TRBV7-8 with TRBJ2-3; 10 nucleotides line up with TRBD2. This CDR3 has 17 amino acids. Germline lookup yields CDR1 SGHVS and CDR2 FQNEAQ. V was clipped by 0 bases and J by 5 bases; unmatched bases: 8. DNA for the CDR3: TGTGCCAGCAGCTTAGCGCGGAGCGGGGGGGCCATAGATACGCAGTATTTT. Its protein is CASSLARSGGAIDTQYF.

The CDR3 DNA follows: TGCGCCAGCAGCGTGGACGGGTACAATGAGCAGTTCTTC. This gives the protein CASSVDGYNEQFF. The chain joins TRBV5-1 to TRBJ2-1; no reliable D call. CDR3 length equals 13 residues. Germline CDR1 SGHRS, CDR2 YFSETQ. V gave up 4 bases and J gave up 4 bases, with 9 bases separating them.

The V gene is TRBV3-1 (or the pseudogene TRBV3-2), the J gene TRBJ2-1, with D possibly being TRBD1 (5 bases). The V and J ends lost 4 bases and 3 bases respectively, with 13 bases between them. The CDR3 loop spans 15 amino acids. Germline assignment: CDR1 LGHDT and CDR2 YNNKEL (reference sequence). The CDR3 nucleotides read TGTGCCAGCAGCCGAGGTCGTACAGGCTACAATGAGCAGTTCTTC. It is translated as CASSRGRTGYNEQFF.

The V call is TRBV18, the J call TRBJ1-6; 11 bases match TRBD1. V shed 7 bases and J 7 bases; nucleotides not matched to a gene: 6. From germline, CDR1 is KGHSH and CDR2 LQKENI. The CDR3 sequence is 15 residues long. The CDR3 loop reads CASFLGTGGNSPLHF. The CDR3 DNA follows: TGTGCCAGCTTCCTCGGGACAGGGGGGAATTCACCCCTCCACTTT.

The V call is TRBV9, the J call TRBJ1-6; D possibly corresponds to TRBD1 (5 bases). The CDR3 extends over 17 amino acids. The germline gives CDR1 SGDLS, CDR2 YYNGEE. The V end lost 5 bases, the J end lost 7 bases, and 22 bases lay between the germline ends. Here the CDR3 reads CASSDTGAVPLNSPLHF. DNA for the CDR3: TGTGCCAGCAGTGATACAGGAGCAGTTCCCCTCAATTCACCCCTCCACTTT.